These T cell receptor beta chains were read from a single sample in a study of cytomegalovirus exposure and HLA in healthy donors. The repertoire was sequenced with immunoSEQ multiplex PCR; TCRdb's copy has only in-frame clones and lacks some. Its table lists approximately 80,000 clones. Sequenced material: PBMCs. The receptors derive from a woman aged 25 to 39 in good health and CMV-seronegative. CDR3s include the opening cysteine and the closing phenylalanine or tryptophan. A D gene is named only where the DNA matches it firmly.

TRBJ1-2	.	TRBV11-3	TGTGCCAGCAGCTTGGAGACAGGAACATGGGGCCATGGCTACACCTTC	CASSLETGTWGHGYTF
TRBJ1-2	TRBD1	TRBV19	TGTGCCAGTAGTCCCCGGACAGGGGGCTCTAACTATGGCTACACCTTC	CASSPRTGGSNYGYTF
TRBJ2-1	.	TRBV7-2	TGTGCCAGCAGCTATACGGGGTCTGCCTACAATGAGCAGTTCTTC	CASSYTGSAYNEQFF
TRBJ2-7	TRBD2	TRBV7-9	TGTGCCAGCAGCCCCACCAAAGCGGGGGCCGAGCAGTACTTC	CASSPTKAGAEQYF
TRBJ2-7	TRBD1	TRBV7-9	TGTGCCAGCAGCAATACCCGGGACAGTCTCTACGAGCAGTACTTC	CASSNTRDSLYEQYF
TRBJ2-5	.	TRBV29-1	TGCAGCGTTGGGTCAGGGGTTGAAGGAGAGACCCAGTACTTC	CSVGSGVEGETQYF
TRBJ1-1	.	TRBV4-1	TGCGCCATCTTAGCCGGGGATAAGACTGAAGCTTTCTTT	CAILAGDKTEAFF
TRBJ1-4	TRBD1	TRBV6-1	TGTGCCAGCAGTGTACCGGGACCTGACAGGGGGAATGAAAAACTGTTTTTT	CASSVPGPDRGNEKLFF
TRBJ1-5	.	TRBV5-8	TGTGCCAGCAGCTTGGCAGGGGAACAGCCCCAGCATTTT	CASSLAGEQPQHF
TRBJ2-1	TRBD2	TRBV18	TGTGCCAGCTCACCACCGGGGAGGGGCTACAATGAGCAGTTCTTC	CASSPPGRGYNEQFF
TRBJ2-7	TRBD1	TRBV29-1	TGCAGCGTGGGGACAGGCTACGAGCAGTACTTC	CSVGTGYEQYF
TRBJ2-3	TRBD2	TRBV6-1	TGTGCCAGCAGTGATGAGCGGGGGGGCTCAGATACGCAGTATTTT	CASSDERGGSDTQYF
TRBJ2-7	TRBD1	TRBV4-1	TGCGCCAGCAGCCAAGTCAGGGGGAGAGGGGAGCAGTACTTC	CASSQVRGRGEQYF
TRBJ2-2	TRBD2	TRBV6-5	TGTGCCAGCAGTACAACTAGCGGGAACACCGGGGAGCTGTTTTTT	CASSTTSGNTGELFF
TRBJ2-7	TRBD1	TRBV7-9	TGTGCCAGCAGCCAGACAGGGGGCGAGCAGTACTTC	CASSQTGGEQYF
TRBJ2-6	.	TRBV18	TGTGCCAGCTCACCAGTACCGGAGAGCTCTGGGGCCAACGTCCTGACTTTC	CASSPVPESSGANVLTF
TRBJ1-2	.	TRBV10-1	TGCGCCAGCCGGGTCCGAAATGATGGCTACACCTTC	CASRVRNDGYTF
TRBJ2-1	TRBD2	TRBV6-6	TGTGCCAGCAGTTCTCATACGGGGGGGGACAATGAGCAGTTCTTC	CASSSHTGGDNEQFF
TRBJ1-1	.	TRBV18	TGTGCCAGCTCCTTCGACAGTAACACTGAAGCTTTCTTT	CASSFDSNTEAFF
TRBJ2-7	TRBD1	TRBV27	TGTGCCAGCAGTTCGACAGGGAGCGCCTACGAGCAGTACTTC	CASSSTGSAYEQYF
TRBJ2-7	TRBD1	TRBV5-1	TGCGCCAGCAGCTTGGGAAGGGACAGCGAATACGAGCAGTACTTC	CASSLGRDSEYEQYF
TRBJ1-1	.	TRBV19	TGTGCCAGTAGTATGGGGGGGCCTTACACTGAAGCTTTCTTT	CASSMGGPYTEAFF
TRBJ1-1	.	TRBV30	TGTGCCTGGAGTGTATCCGGGATATGGAATTTCTTT	CAWSVSGIWNFF
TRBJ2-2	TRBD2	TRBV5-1	TGCGCCAGCAGCCACAAGACTAGCGGGGGAGCCGGGGAGCTGTTTTTT	CASSHKTSGGAGELFF
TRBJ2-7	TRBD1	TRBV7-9	TGTGCCAGCAGCTTAGCGGACAGGGCCCCCTACGAGCAGTACTTC	CASSLADRAPYEQYF
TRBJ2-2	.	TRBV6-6	TGTGCCAGCAGCTCCGCCTACGGGGAGCTGTTTTTT	CASSSAYGELFF
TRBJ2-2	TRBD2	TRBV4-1	TGCGCCAGCAGCCCCAGGCGGGGGGTAAACACCGGGGAGCTGTTTTTT	CASSPRRGVNTGELFF
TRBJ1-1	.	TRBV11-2	TGTGCCAGCAGCTTCGGGACAAGAGACACTGAAGCTTTCTTT	CASSFGTRDTEAFF
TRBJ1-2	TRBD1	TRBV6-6	TGTGCCAGCAGTCAGGGGGACGGAGCTAACTATGGCTACACCTTC	CASSQGDGANYGYTF
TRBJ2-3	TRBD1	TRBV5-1	TGCGCCAGCTCTCCGGGACAGGGGAACACAGATAAGCAGTATTTT	CASSPGQGNTDKQYF
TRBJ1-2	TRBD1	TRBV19	TGCGCCAGTAGCCCCCTAGAACAGGGGGCTGGCTACACCTTC	CASSPLEQGAGYTF
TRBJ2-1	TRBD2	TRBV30	TGTGCCTGGAGTCCAGGGACTAGCGGGAGGGATCCGTTCTTC	CAWSPGTSGRDPFF
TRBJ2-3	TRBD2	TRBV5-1	TGCGCCAGCAGCTTGGCTGGGAGCGGGAGCGCAGATACGCAGTATTTT	CASSLAGSGSADTQYF
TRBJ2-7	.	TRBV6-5	TGTGCCAGCAGTTCCACTAGTTCTGCCTACGAGCAGTACTTC	CASSSTSSAYEQYF
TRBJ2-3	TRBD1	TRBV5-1	TGCGCCAGCAGCTCGCGAAGGACAGGGTCGACAGATACGCAGTATTTT	CASSSRRTGSTDTQYF
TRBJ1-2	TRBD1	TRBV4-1	TGCGCCAGCAGCCAAGGACAGGGTGGAGGTGGCTACACCTTC	CASSQGQGGGGYTF
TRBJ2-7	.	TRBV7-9	TGTGCCAGCAGCTCCCCCTCCACGCGGGAAGGTGAGCAGTACTTC	CASSSPSTREGEQYF
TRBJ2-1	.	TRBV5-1	TGCGCCAGCAGCTTGGGCGGGCAGAACCACAATGAGCAGTTCTTC	CASSLGGQNHNEQFF
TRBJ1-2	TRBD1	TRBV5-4	TGTGCCAGCCGGGCTCCAGGGGGCCGCTATGGCTACACCTTC	CASRAPGGRYGYTF
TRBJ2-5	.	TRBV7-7	TGTGCCAGCAGCTTCCAAATCGGAGAGACCCAGTACTTC	CASSFQIGETQYF
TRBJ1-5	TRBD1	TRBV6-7	TGTGCCAGCAGTTACCCCGACAGGGAGAGGGGGCATAGCAATCAGCCCCAGCATTTT	CASSYPDRERGHSNQPQHF
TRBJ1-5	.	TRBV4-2	TGTGCCAGCAGCCAGTCCGGGGGGGCAGGACAGCCCCAGCATTTT	CASSQSGGAGQPQHF
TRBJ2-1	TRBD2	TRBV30	TGTGCCTGGAGTCTAGCGGGGGTCCGAGTGGATGAGCAGTTCTTC	CAWSLAGVRVDEQFF
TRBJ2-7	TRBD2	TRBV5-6	TGTGCCAGCAGCTTGGATTCTAGCGGGGCCTACGAGCAGTACTTC	CASSLDSSGAYEQYF
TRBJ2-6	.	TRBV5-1	TGCGCCAGCAGCTTGGGGCAGGCTGGGGCCAACGTCCTGACTTTC	CASSLGQAGANVLTF
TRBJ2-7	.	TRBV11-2	TGTGCCAGCAGCCCCGGAGGAGGGACCTACGAGCAGTACTTC	CASSPGGGTYEQYF
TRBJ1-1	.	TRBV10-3	TGTGCCATCAGTGTGGGCAGGGCCGAAGCTTTCTTT	CAISVGRAEAFF
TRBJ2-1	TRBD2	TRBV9	TGTGCCAGCAGCGTAGAGGCGCCGGGACTAGCGGTCAATGAGCAGTTCTTC	CASSVEAPGLAVNEQFF
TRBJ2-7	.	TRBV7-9	TGTGCCAGCAGCTCCTCCCAAGCCCTTCTGGAGGAGTACGAGCAGTACTTC	CASSSSQALLEEYEQYF
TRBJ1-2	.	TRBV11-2	TGTGCCAGCAGCTTCGGGGGTCAGGGCTACACCTTC	CASSFGGQGYTF